A selection of T cell receptor beta chains follows, all from one sample in a study of cytomegalovirus exposure and HLA in healthy donors. Profiling relied on immunoSEQ multiplex PCR, and the TCRdb table lists in-frame clones only, not all of them. The data hold about 190,000 clones, with about four fifths observed a single time. The specimen sequenced was PBMCs. The receptors derive from a woman in her fifties or sixties in good health and CMV-seropositive. CDR3s include the opening cysteine and the closing phenylalanine or tryptophan. The D gene is left open where the match is weak. Not all rows give a size; the values are once, few, many and, for expanded clones, a class.

clone size: NA
D gene: TRBD1
V gene: TRBV6-6
J gene: TRBJ1-2
CDR3 protein: CASSSPDRGNGYTF
CDR3 DNA: TGTGCCAGCAGTTCCCCGGACAGGGGGAACGGCTACACCTTC

clone size: NA
D gene: TRBD2
V gene: TRBV13
J gene: TRBJ2-1
CDR3 protein: CASSSYDSGGNEQFF
CDR3 DNA: TGTGCCAGCAGCTCCTATGATAGCGGGGGGAATGAGCAGTTCTTC

clone size: few
D gene: NA
V gene: TRBV28
J gene: TRBJ1-3
CDR3 protein: CAAWTALGNTIYF
CDR3 DNA: TGTGCCGCATGGACAGCCCTTGGGAACACCATATATTTT

clone size: NA
D gene: NA
V gene: TRBV27
J gene: TRBJ1-5
CDR3 protein: CASSELPGGYSNQPQHF
CDR3 DNA: TGTGCCAGCAGCGAACTCCCCGGGGGGTATAGCAATCAGCCCCAGCATTTT

clone size: NA
D gene: NA
V gene: TRBV19
J gene: TRBJ2-7
CDR3 protein: CASSWDLEGASEQYF
CDR3 DNA: TGTGCCAGTAGTTGGGACTTGGAGGGGGCTTCAGAACAGTACTTC

clone size: NA
D gene: NA
V gene: TRBV19
J gene: TRBJ1-5
CDR3 protein: CASSISSNQPQHF
CDR3 DNA: TGTGCCAGTAGTATCTCTAGCAATCAGCCCCAGCATTTT

clone size: NA
D gene: NA
V gene: TRBV11-2
J gene: TRBJ1-1
CDR3 protein: CASSLAGGREAFF
CDR3 DNA: TGTGCCAGCAGCTTAGCCGGTGGGAGAGAAGCTTTCTTT

clone size: NA
D gene: NA
V gene: TRBV5-6
J gene: TRBJ2-5
CDR3 protein: CASSLLGRDQETQYF
CDR3 DNA: TGTGCCAGCAGCCTACTCGGGCGGGACCAAGAGACCCAGTACTTC

clone size: NA
D gene: TRBD1
V gene: TRBV7-2
J gene: TRBJ2-7
CDR3 protein: CASSWGQSSYEQYF
CDR3 DNA: TGTGCCAGCAGCTGGGGACAGAGCTCCTACGAGCAGTACTTC

clone size: NA
D gene: NA
V gene: TRBV2
J gene: TRBJ2-1
CDR3 protein: CAARAGRGEQFF
CDR3 DNA: TGTGCAGCCCGGGCGGGGCGGGGTGAGCAGTTCTTC

clone size: few
D gene: NA
V gene: TRBV5-5
J gene: TRBJ2-1
CDR3 protein: CASSSTSDSYNEQFF
CDR3 DNA: TGTGCCAGCAGCTCGACAAGTGACTCCTACAATGAGCAGTTCTTC

clone size: NA
D gene: TRBD2
V gene: TRBV7-2
J gene: TRBJ2-3
CDR3 protein: CASSLARLAGGPDTQYF
CDR3 DNA: TGTGCCAGCAGCTTAGCGAGACTAGCGGGGGGTCCAGATACGCAGTATTTT

clone size: NA
D gene: TRBD2
V gene: TRBV28
J gene: TRBJ2-2
CDR3 protein: CASRLAGQNGELFF
CDR3 DNA: TGTGCCAGCCGACTAGCGGGGCAAAACGGGGAGCTGTTTTTT

clone size: NA
D gene: TRBD1
V gene: TRBV6-5
J gene: TRBJ1-2
CDR3 protein: CASKDRDYGYTF
CDR3 DNA: TGTGCCAGCAAGGACAGGGACTATGGCTACACCTTC

clone size: NA
D gene: NA
V gene: TRBV12-2
J gene: TRBJ2-7
CDR3 protein: CASPSLTAGPPKCEQYF
CDR3 DNA: TGTGCAAGTCCCAGCTTAACCGCAGGGCCCCCAAAGTGCGAGCAGTACTTC

clone size: NA
D gene: TRBD1
V gene: TRBV20-1
J gene: TRBJ1-1
CDR3 protein: CSADRGTEAFF
CDR3 DNA: TGCAGTGCTGACAGGGGCACTGAAGCTTTCTTT

clone size: NA
D gene: TRBD2
V gene: TRBV7-8
J gene: TRBJ2-1
CDR3 protein: CASSFMTSVNEQFF
CDR3 DNA: TGTGCCAGCAGCTTCATGACTAGCGTGAATGAGCAGTTCTTC

clone size: NA
D gene: NA
V gene: TRBV15
J gene: TRBJ1-6
CDR3 protein: CATSRRKGPDSPLHF
CDR3 DNA: TGTGCCACCAGCCGAAGGAAGGGGCCTGACTCACCCCTCCACTTT

clone size: NA
D gene: NA
V gene: TRBV7-7
J gene: TRBJ1-1
CDR3 protein: CASNPSGAARTEAFF
CDR3 DNA: TGTGCTAGCAACCCCTCTGGGGCAGCGAGGACTGAAGCTTTCTTT

clone size: NA
D gene: TRBD1
V gene: TRBV19
J gene: TRBJ2-3
CDR3 protein: CASRQGKADTQYF
CDR3 DNA: TGTGCCAGTAGACAGGGGAAGGCAGATACGCAGTATTTT

clone size: NA
D gene: TRBD1
V gene: TRBV7-9
J gene: TRBJ1-4
CDR3 protein: CASSSTLTGTGEIEKLFF
CDR3 DNA: TGTGCCAGCAGCTCCACCTTAACCGGGACAGGGGAGATTGAAAAACTGTTTTTT

clone size: few
D gene: TRBD1
V gene: TRBV30
J gene: TRBJ2-2
CDR3 protein: CAWSKGQGAFGELFF
CDR3 DNA: TGTGCCTGGAGTAAGGGACAGGGGGCCTTCGGGGAGCTGTTTTTT

clone size: NA
D gene: NA
V gene: TRBV6-1
J gene: TRBJ1-2
CDR3 protein: CASSHGSKRSDGYTF
CDR3 DNA: TGTGCCAGCAGTCACGGGTCAAAACGATCGGATGGCTACACCTTC

clone size: NA
D gene: NA
V gene: TRBV18
J gene: TRBJ2-5
CDR3 protein: CASSSGVQEAQYF
CDR3 DNA: TGTGCCAGCTCATCGGGGGTACAAGAGGCCCAGTACTTC

clone size: NA
D gene: TRBD1
V gene: TRBV9
J gene: TRBJ1-2
CDR3 protein: CASSSDRGDYGYTF
CDR3 DNA: TGTGCCAGCAGCTCGGACAGGGGGGACTATGGCTACACCTTC

clone size: NA
D gene: NA
V gene: TRBV6-1
J gene: TRBJ2-2
CDR3 protein: CASSQESTGELFF
CDR3 DNA: TGTGCCAGCTCACAGGAGAGCACCGGGGAGCTGTTTTTT

clone size: NA
D gene: NA
V gene: TRBV5-4
J gene: TRBJ2-5
CDR3 protein: CASSSGGVGETQYF
CDR3 DNA: TGTGCCAGCAGCTCGGGCGGGGTCGGCGAGACCCAGTACTTC

clone size: NA
D gene: NA
V gene: TRBV4-1
J gene: TRBJ1-2
CDR3 protein: CASSRPRGEYYGYTF
CDR3 DNA: TGCGCCAGCAGCCGACCACGGGGGGAATACTATGGCTACACCTTC

clone size: NA
D gene: NA
V gene: TRBV9
J gene: TRBJ1-1
CDR3 protein: CASSVEEGRASEAFF
CDR3 DNA: TGTGCCAGCAGCGTAGAGGAGGGTCGAGCTTCTGAAGCTTTCTTT

clone size: NA
D gene: TRBD1
V gene: TRBV28
J gene: TRBJ1-5
CDR3 protein: CASSLGGQGGYQPQHF
CDR3 DNA: TGTGCCAGCAGTTTAGGGGGACAGGGCGGATATCAGCCCCAGCATTTT

clone size: once
D gene: NA
V gene: TRBV2
J gene: TRBJ2-4
CDR3 protein: CASSIQGRKAKNIQYF
CDR3 DNA: TGTGCCAGCAGTATACAGGGAAGGAAAGCCAAAAACATTCAGTACTTC

clone size: NA
D gene: NA
V gene: TRBV5-1
J gene: TRBJ1-2
CDR3 protein: CASSLASPYLERYGYTF
CDR3 DNA: TGCGCCAGCAGCTTGGCCTCCCCTTACTTAGAGCGCTATGGCTACACCTTC

clone size: few
D gene: TRBD2
V gene: TRBV4-1
J gene: TRBJ2-7
CDR3 protein: CASSQELADAYEQYF
CDR3 DNA: TGCGCCAGCAGCCAAGAACTAGCGGACGCCTACGAGCAGTACTTC

clone size: NA
D gene: TRBD1
V gene: TRBV4-3
J gene: TRBJ2-5
CDR3 protein: CASSQDRTGETQYF
CDR3 DNA: TGCGCCAGCAGCCAAGATAGGACAGGGGAGACCCAGTACTTC

clone size: NA
D gene: TRBD2
V gene: TRBV7-3
J gene: TRBJ2-3
CDR3 protein: CASSLWRGSKDTQYF
CDR3 DNA: TGTGCCAGCAGCTTATGGCGGGGGAGCAAAGATACGCAGTATTTT

clone size: NA
D gene: TRBD1
V gene: TRBV5-5
J gene: TRBJ1-1
CDR3 protein: CASSFGQAGVGAFF
CDR3 DNA: TGTGCCAGCAGCTTCGGACAGGCCGGGGTTGGCGCTTTCTTT

clone size: NA
D gene: NA
V gene: TRBV11-2
J gene: TRBJ1-4
CDR3 protein: CASSLANRVNEKLFF
CDR3 DNA: TGTGCCAGCAGCTTAGCGAACAGGGTTAATGAAAAACTGTTTTTT

clone size: few
D gene: NA
V gene: TRBV20-1
J gene: TRBJ1-1
CDR3 protein: CSAREAAEAFF
CDR3 DNA: TGCAGTGCTAGAGAGGCGGCTGAAGCTTTCTTT

clone size: NA
D gene: NA
V gene: TRBV21-1
J gene: TRBJ1-2
CDR3 protein: CASSKDSYGYTF
CDR3 DNA: TGTGCCAGCAGCAAAGACAGCTATGGCTACACCTTC

clone size: NA
D gene: NA
V gene: TRBV11-2
J gene: TRBJ2-6
CDR3 protein: CASSLDISGANVLTF
CDR3 DNA: TGTGCCAGCAGCCTGGACATCTCTGGGGCCAACGTCCTGACTTTC

clone size: NA
D gene: TRBD1
V gene: TRBV5-4
J gene: TRBJ1-1
CDR3 protein: CASSPQTGDTEAFF
CDR3 DNA: TGTGCCAGCAGCCCCCAAACAGGGGACACTGAAGCTTTCTTT

clone size: NA
D gene: TRBD1
V gene: TRBV11-2
J gene: TRBJ1-2
CDR3 protein: CASSPDRGLSYGYTF
CDR3 DNA: TGTGCCAGCAGCCCTGACAGGGGTCTGAGCTATGGCTACACCTTC

clone size: NA
D gene: NA
V gene: TRBV28
J gene: TRBJ1-2
CDR3 protein: CASSFGRGDYGYTF
CDR3 DNA: TGTGCCAGCAGTTTCGGCAGGGGTGACTATGGCTACACCTTC